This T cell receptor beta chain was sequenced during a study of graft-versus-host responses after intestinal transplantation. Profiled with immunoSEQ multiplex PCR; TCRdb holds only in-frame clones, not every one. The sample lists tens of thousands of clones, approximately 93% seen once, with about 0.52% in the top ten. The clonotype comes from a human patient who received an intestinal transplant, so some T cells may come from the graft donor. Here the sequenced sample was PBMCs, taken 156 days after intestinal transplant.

The CDR3 coding sequence is TGTGCCAGCAGCCCCCATAGCGGGGGGCACGAGCAGTACTTC. This gives the protein CASSPHSGGHEQYF. The V and J genes are TRBV9 and TRBJ2-7, with TRBD2 matching 10 bases. CDR3 length: 14 amino acids. Per the germline V gene, CDR1 is SGDLS and CDR2 is YYNGEE. Trimming took 4 bases from V and 5 from J; bases not matched to a gene: 6.